These 17 T cell receptor beta chains were sequenced from one sample in a study of T-cell reconstitution after alpha-beta-depleted transplantation in children. Using unique molecular identifiers, the investigators prepared the TCRbeta library. TCRdb reanalysed the PCR reads using MiXCR and keeps one entry per CDR3 protein. The table lists some 87,000 distinct CDR3 sequences, roughly a sixth of them singletons. Sequenced material: PBMCs, mostly from graft donor cells, taken 180 days after TCRalphabeta/CD19-depleted stem cell transplant. These receptors all come from a male patient aged 2-9 years who had a stem cell transplant for acute lymphoblastic leukemia, so the T cells may come from the graft donor.

The chain combines TRBV30 with TRBJ2-1, with D possibly being TRBD2 (6 bases). The CDR3 has 12 residues. In germline, CDR1 is GTSNPN, CDR2 SVGIG (reference sequence). Trimming cost V 5 bases and J 4 bases, with 9 bases left between them. The CDR3 DNA is TGTGCCTGGGGGGGGACTTACAATGAGCAGTTCTTC. It translates to CAWGGTYNEQFF.

The genes are TRBV25-1 and TRBJ2-7; 9 bases agree with TRBD1. This CDR3 has 18 amino acids. The germline V gene has CDR1 MGHDK and CDR2 SYGVNS. The V gene end was trimmed by 2 bases and the J gene end by 2 bases; junction bases not matched to a gene: 13. The CDR3 DNA is TGTGCCAGCAGTGAAAGCTGGAGCCAGGGACAGGGCCCCTACGAGCAGTACTTC. It encodes CASSESWSQGQGPYEQYF.

CDR3 DNA: TGCAGTGCTAGAGAAGGATACTATGGCTACACCTTC. Translating gives CSAREGYYGYTF. This sequence joins TRBV20-1 and TRBJ1-2, with no clear D. Germline V CDR1 and CDR2: DFQATT, SNEGSKA (reference sequence). With 0 bases removed from V and 3 bases from J, the gap between germline ends came to 5 bases. The CDR3 runs 12 residues.

In this sample, this clonotype turned up a few times. J is TRBJ1-6 and V is TRBV9; D remains unclear. The ends were cut back, 3 bases at V and 10 bases at J, with 11 bases in the middle. CDR3 size: 13 residues. In germline, CDR1 is SGDLS, CDR2 YYNGEE. The CDR3 here is CASSDNGGSPLHF. CDR3 nucleotides: TGTGCCAGCAGCGATAATGGAGGATCACCCCTCCACTTT.

The CDR3 protein is CASSQTGPRSYEQYF. The CDR3 DNA follows: TGTGCCAGCAGCCAAACAGGGCCGCGGAGCTACGAGCAGTACTTC. V and J are TRBV7-9 and TRBJ2-7; possible D gene TRBD1, 6 bases. Germline CDR1 is SEHNR and CDR2 is FQNEAQ (reference sequence). The V and J ends lost 5 bases and 3 bases respectively, with 17 bases between them. The CDR3 covers 15 residues. Full variable domain (missing parts from reference TRBV7-9 and TRBJ2-7): DTGVSQNPRHKITKRGQNVTFRCDPISEHNRLYWYRQTLGQGPEFLTYFQNEAQLEKSRLLSDRFSAERPKGSFSTLEIQRTEQGDSAMYLCASSQTGPRSYEQYFGPGTRLTVT.

The chain carries TRBV15 and TRBJ2-7, with 9 bases lining up with TRBD1. Germline V gene data show CDR1 as LNHNV and CDR2 as YYDKDF (reference sequence). The CDR3 runs to 15 residues. Unmatched junction bases numbered 11, after V lost 4 bases and J lost 7 bases. The CDR3, as DNA: TGTGCCACCAGCACACCTGGACAGGGGCGTCGAGAGCAGTACTTC. Protein: CATSTPGQGRREQYF.

This clonotype occurred many times. The rearrangement uses TRBV18 and TRBJ2-1, with D hard to call. The CDR3 is 16 residues long. Germline-derived CDR1 and CDR2 are KGHSH and LQKENI. The V end was cut by 3 bases, the J end by 3 bases, with 15 bases between. The CDR3 loop is CASSPQGSQNYNEQFF. In nucleotides, the CDR3 is TGTGCCAGCTCACCCCAAGGCAGCCAAAACTACAATGAGCAGTTCTTC.

V and J are TRBV20-1 and TRBJ2-7; 7 bases are shared with TRBD1. Germline V gives CDR1 DFQATT, CDR2 SNEGSKA (reference sequence). The CDR3 contains 12 residues. The ends lost 8 bases at V and 0 bases at J; junction bases unmatched: 4. This chain's CDR3 is CSTTGSSYEQYF. The CDR3 DNA sequence: TGCAGTACGACAGGGAGCTCCTACGAGCAGTACTTC.

The chain uses TRBV6-4 and TRBJ2-1; no firm D call. This CDR3 is built from 12 residues. V lost 1 base and J lost 4, with 2 bases in between. Germline loops: CDR1 MRHNA, CDR2 SNTAGT. The CDR3 protein is CASSDYYNEQFF. Written as DNA, the CDR3 is TGTGCCAGCAGTGACTATTACAATGAGCAGTTCTTC.

The chain couples TRBV27 to TRBJ1-1; D might be TRBD1 (5 bases). V lost 4 bases and J 6 bases, leaving 12 bases between the germline ends. CDR3 length: 13 residues. Germline lookup yields CDR1 MNHEY and CDR2 SMNVEV (reference sequence). As DNA, the CDR3 is TGTGCCAGCAGTTCCCACCCGGGGGCTGAAGCTTTCTTT. It is translated as CASSSHPGAEAFF.

This clonotype was found a few times. The chain couples TRBV5-1 to TRBJ1-2; D not certain. Germline CDR1 SGHRS, CDR2 YFSETQ. The CDR3 runs 15 residues. The V end was cut by 1 base, the J end by 2 bases, with 12 bases between. The CDR3 DNA follows: TGCGCCAGCAGCTTGTCTCGAGGCAGCAACTATGGCTACACCTTC. Translated: CASSLSRGSNYGYTF.

The chain couples TRBV7-6 to TRBJ2-3; D call uncertain. The CDR3 sequence is 12 residues long. Germline lookup yields CDR1 SGHVS and CDR2 FNYEAQ. With 0 bases removed from V and 8 bases from J, the gap between germline ends came to 6 bases. The chain's CDR3 is CASSLAVGTQYF. The CDR3 coding sequence is TGTGCCAGCAGCTTAGCAGTCGGTACGCAGTATTTT.

The chain has TRBV12-3 or TRBV12-4 and TRBJ2-5, with D possibly being TRBD1 or TRBD2 (6 bases each). Trimming shortened V by 2 bases and J by 7 bases, and 14 bases separated the two germline ends. The CDR3 is 14 amino acids. CDR3 protein: CASSLTGEGGTQYF. CDR3 sequence (DNA): TGTGCCAGCAGTTTAACTGGAGAGGGGGGGACCCAGTACTTC.

This clonotype appeared many times. The chain carries TRBV18 and TRBJ2-3; tentative D call: TRBD2 (7 bases). CDR1 KGHSH and CDR2 LQKENI come from the germline V gene. The CDR3 contains 18 residues. Trimming cost V 0 bases and J 2 bases, with 18 bases left between them. In nucleotides, the CDR3 is TGTGCCAGCTCACCACCATCAGGGGCTAGCGGATTCACAGATACGCAGTATTTT. Protein product: CASSPPSGASGFTDTQYF.

Only a few counts were recorded for this clonotype. The chain joins TRBV7-2 to TRBJ2-7; 11 positions agree with TRBD2. V shed 8 bases, J shed 4 bases, and the junction held 10 bases outside the gene matches. Germline V gene sequence: CDR1 SGHTA, CDR2 FQGNSA. The CDR3 runs to 15 residues. CDR3 loop: CASRRIAGGPYEQYF. The DNA of the CDR3 is TGTGCCAGCCGTAGGATAGCGGGGGGGCCATACGAGCAGTACTTC.

The chain has TRBV20-1 and TRBJ2-7, with 9 nucleotides matching TRBD1. This CDR3 has 13 residues. From germline, CDR1 is DFQATT and CDR2 SNEGSKA (reference sequence). The ends lost 3 bases at V and 1 base at J; junction bases unmatched: 1. The DNA of the CDR3 is TGCAGTGCTAGGACAGGGGGATCCTACGAGCAGTACTTC. This codes for CSARTGGSYEQYF.

This clonotype ranks as medium-sized. The chain recombines TRBV29-1 with TRBJ2-4, with TRBD2 as a possible D gene (7 bases). Germline V lookup: CDR1 SQVTM, CDR2 ANQGSEA. The length of the CDR3 is 13 residues. Trimming left V 7 bases short and J 8 bases short, with 18 bases between. The CDR3 DNA follows: TGCAGCGGGGGAGGGGGAGGCACGGACATTCAGTACTTC. Translating gives CSGGGGGTDIQYF.